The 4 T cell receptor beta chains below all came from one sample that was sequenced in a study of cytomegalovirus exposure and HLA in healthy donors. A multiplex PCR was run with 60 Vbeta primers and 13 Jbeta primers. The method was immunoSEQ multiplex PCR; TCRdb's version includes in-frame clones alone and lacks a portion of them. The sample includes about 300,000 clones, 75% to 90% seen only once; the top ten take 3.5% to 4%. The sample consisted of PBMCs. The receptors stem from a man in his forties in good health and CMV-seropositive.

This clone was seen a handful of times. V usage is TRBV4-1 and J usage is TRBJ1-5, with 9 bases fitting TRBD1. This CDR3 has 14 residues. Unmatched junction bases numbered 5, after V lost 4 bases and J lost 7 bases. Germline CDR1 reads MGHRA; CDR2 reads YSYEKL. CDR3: CASSRTGARQPQHF. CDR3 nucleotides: TGCGCCAGCAGCCGGACAGGGGCACGGCAGCCCCAGCATTTT.

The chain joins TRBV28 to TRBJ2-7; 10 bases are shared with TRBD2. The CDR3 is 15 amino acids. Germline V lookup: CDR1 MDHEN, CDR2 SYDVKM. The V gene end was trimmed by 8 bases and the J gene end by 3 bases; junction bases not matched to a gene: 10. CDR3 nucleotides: TGTGCCAGCTGCCCCTGGACTAGCGGAAACTACGAGCAGTACTTC. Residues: CASCPWTSGNYEQYF. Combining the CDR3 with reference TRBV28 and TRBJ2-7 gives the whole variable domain DVKVTQSSRYLVKRTGEKVFLECVQDMDHENMFWYRQDPGLGLRLIYFSYDVKMKEKGDIPEGYSVSREKKERFSLILESASTNQTSMYLCASCPWTSGNYEQYFGPGTRLTVT.

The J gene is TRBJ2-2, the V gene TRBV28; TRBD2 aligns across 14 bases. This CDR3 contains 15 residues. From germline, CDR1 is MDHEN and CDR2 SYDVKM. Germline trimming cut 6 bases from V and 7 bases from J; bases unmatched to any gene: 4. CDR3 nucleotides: TGTGCCAGCAGACCGGGACTAGCGGGAGACGGGGAGCTGTTTTTT. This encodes CASRPGLAGDGELFF.

CDR3 DNA sequence: TGTGCCAGCAGCTTAGCGGGACATATCCAAAAACTGTTTTTT. This encodes CASSLAGHIQKLFF. The V gene is TRBV7-8, the J gene TRBJ1-4, with D maybe TRBD1 (6 bases). The CDR3 is 14 residues long. Trimming shortened V by 0 bases and J by 9 bases, and 11 bases separated the two germline ends. CDR1 and CDR2 (germline): SGHVS, FQNEAQ.